Listed below are T cell receptor beta chains from one sample, sequenced in a study of breast tumors, draining lymph nodes, adjacent tissues. TCRdb reanalysed the multiplex PCR reads using MiXCR and keeps one entry per CDR3 protein. The table has some 120,000 distinct CDR3 sequences, about 20% seen once. Sequencing was carried out using axillary lymph node tissue. The source of these receptors is a female donor with breast cancer. Some clones in this sample may be carry-over from other donors' samples. The CDR3 runs from the conserved cysteine through the conserved F or W. A D gene is named only where the DNA matches it firmly. The listing skips clone size in some rows; elsewhere it reads once, few, many or a size class.

CDR3 DNA,CDR3 protein,clone size,D gene,J gene,V gene,CDR3 length
TGTGCCTGGAGCGCCTCAAGGGGACCCTTATCCGAGCAGTACTTC,CAWSASRGPLSEQYF,few,-,TRBJ2-7,TRBV30,15
TGCAGTGCTAGAGCGTGGCAGGGGGGGTCCTACGAGCAGTACTTC,CSARAWQGGSYEQYF,many,-,TRBJ2-7,TRBV20-1,15
TGTGCCAGCAGAAGGTATACAGGAAGGCCCGAGCAGTACTTC,CASRRYTGRPEQYF,many,-,TRBJ2-7,TRBV6-5,14
TGCAGTGCGAAACAGGGGAGGGATCAGCCCCAGCATTTT,CSAKQGRDQPQHF,many,TRBD1,TRBJ1-5,TRBV20-1,13
TGCAGTGCTAGGGCGGGACTTTGGCAGTTCTTC,CSARAGLWQFF,many,-,TRBJ2-1,TRBV20-1,11
TGCGCCAGCAGCCAATACAGGGGTGGGGAAAAACTGTTTTTT,CASSQYRGGEKLFF,many,TRBD1,TRBJ1-4,TRBV4-1,14
TGTGCCAGCAGCCATGAGAGGTTTGGTGAGACCCAGTACTTC,CASSHERFGETQYF,many,-,TRBJ2-5,TRBV6-2/TRBV6-3,14
TGTGCCAGCAGCTTTGGAGCTGGGGAGCAGTACTTC,CASSFGAGEQYF,many,-,TRBJ2-7,TRBV7-9,12
TGTGCCAGCAGCTTAGAACTTGCCGATGGAGAGACCCAGTACTTC,CASSLELADGETQYF,many,-,TRBJ2-5,TRBV7-9,15
TGTGCCAGCAGCCAGGACAGGGGCAAGCAGTACTTC,CASSQDRGKQYF,many,TRBD1,TRBJ2-7,TRBV3-1,12
TGCGCCAGCAGCTACTTAAGCGGGAGTCGGTACGAGCAGTACTTC,CASSYLSGSRYEQYF,many,TRBD2,TRBJ2-7,TRBV5-1,15
TGTGCCAGCAGCTTGGAGGCAGCCGGATACGAGCAGTACTTC,CASSLEAAGYEQYF,-,-,TRBJ2-7,TRBV5-5,14
TGTGCCAGCAGCTTCAGGGATGCGAAAGAGACCCAGTACTTC,CASSFRDAKETQYF,many,-,TRBJ2-5,TRBV5-6,14
TGTGCCTGGAGTGTACCCCCCTCAGACAGGGGGCCAGGTCAGCCCCAGCATTTT,CAWSVPPSDRGPGQPQHF,few,TRBD1,TRBJ1-5,TRBV30,18
TGTGCCAGTAGCCACACAGGGTTATCGTCTGGCTACACCTTC,CASSHTGLSSGYTF,few,-,TRBJ1-2,TRBV19,14
TGTGCCAGCAGCTACCTTTATCTACCAGGGGCCACAAATCAGCCCCAGCATTTT,CASSYLYLPGATNQPQHF,many,-,TRBJ1-5,TRBV7-8,18
TGTGCCAGCAGCTTAGGACAGCACCAAGAGACCCAGTACTTC,CASSLGQHQETQYF,many,-,TRBJ2-5,TRBV7-8,14
TGTGCCAGCAGACCGCTGGGTGGGGGCGATCGTGAAAAACTGTTTTTT,CASRPLGGGDREKLFF,many,-,TRBJ1-4,TRBV6-5,16
TGTGCCAGCAGCTCAACAGGGAACACCGGGGAGCTGTTTTTT,CASSSTGNTGELFF,many,-,TRBJ2-2,TRBV7-3,14
TGTGCCAGCAGCCCGACTAGCGGGGGGCAAGAGACCCAGTACTTC,CASSPTSGGQETQYF,many,TRBD2,TRBJ2-5,TRBV7-3,15
TGTGCCAGCTCACCAGATGGACAGGGAATAGAAAAACTGTTTTTT,CASSPDGQGIEKLFF,few,TRBD1,TRBJ1-4,TRBV18,15
TGTGCCAGCAGCTTAGGGGGGGGAGGGTATCAGCCCCAGCATTTT,CASSLGGGGYQPQHF,many,-,TRBJ1-5,TRBV7-8,15
TGTGCCAGCAGCACTAGGGGCCCGGATTACCCAGATACGCAGTATTTT,CASSTRGPDYPDTQYF,many,-,TRBJ2-3,TRBV6-2/TRBV6-3,16
TGTGCCAGCTCAACGGACGGATACCAAGAGACCCAGTACTTC,CASSTDGYQETQYF,-,-,TRBJ2-5,TRBV18,14
TGTGCCAGTAGTACGGGGGCGGATGTAAAACTGTTTTTT,CASSTGADVKLFF,many,-,TRBJ1-4,TRBV19,13
TGTGCCAGCAGCAAAGGGACAGGGGTAGATACGCAGTATTTT,CASSKGTGVDTQYF,few,TRBD1,TRBJ2-3,TRBV3-1,14
TGTGCCAGCAGCCAAGCCCGGGGAAACACCATATATTTT,CASSQARGNTIYF,many,-,TRBJ1-3,TRBV3-1,13
TGTGCCAGCAGCCGTAGCACAGATACGCAGTATTTT,CASSRSTDTQYF,many,-,TRBJ2-3,TRBV7-2,12
TGTGCCAGCAGCCAAGATAGGGGGCGGGGACCCCTCCACTTT,CASSQDRGRGPLHF,many,TRBD1,TRBJ1-6,TRBV3-1,14
TGTGCCAGCTCACCACGGAGCCGAATTAGGACAGATACGCAGTATTTT,CASSPRSRIRTDTQYF,-,-,TRBJ2-3,TRBV18,16
TGCGTCACCCGGCCGACAGCTCAACAAAAACTGTTTTTT,CVTRPTAQQKLFF,-,-,TRBJ1-4,TRBV10-1,13
TGTGCCAGCAGCCCCTCGGTCGGGCCCCAGCATTTT,CASSPSVGPQHF,-,-,TRBJ1-5,TRBV27,12
TGTGCCAGCAGTGACTCCTGGACCTACGGTGAGCAGTTCTTC,CASSDSWTYGEQFF,many,-,TRBJ2-1,TRBV6-4,14
TGCAGTGCTAGAGATCCGGGGGGCGGGGGGGGCTACACCTTC,CSARDPGGGGGYTF,once,-,TRBJ1-2,TRBV20-1,14
TGTGCCAGCAGAAGTTCTGGGCGAGAGACCCAGTACTTC,CASRSSGRETQYF,-,-,TRBJ2-5,TRBV27,13
TGTGCCAGCAGTTCCCGACTAGCGGGAGAAAAGAATGAGCAGTTCTTC,CASSSRLAGEKNEQFF,many,TRBD2,TRBJ2-1,TRBV2,16
TGTGCCAGCAGTTCCCCCACTAGCGGGAGGATCGGGGAGCTGTTTTTT,CASSSPTSGRIGELFF,many,TRBD2,TRBJ2-2,TRBV6-5,16
TGCGCCAGCAGCCCGGGACAGAACCAAGAGACCCAGTACTTC,CASSPGQNQETQYF,many,TRBD1,TRBJ2-5,TRBV5-1,14
TGTGCCAGCAGCTTGGATGAACCGTATGGCTACACCTTC,CASSLDEPYGYTF,few,-,TRBJ1-2,TRBV5-6,13
TGTGCCAGCAGGGGAGGTTCTAACTATGGCTACACCTTC,CASRGGSNYGYTF,many,-,TRBJ1-2,TRBV6-1,13
TGTGCCAGCAGTTTGCCCGGTTTGGGAGGAAATGAGCAGTTCTTC,CASSLPGLGGNEQFF,many,-,TRBJ2-1,TRBV5-6,15
TGTGCCAGCAGCCAAGATCTTAGGACACATTCCTACAATGAGCAGTTCTTC,CASSQDLRTHSYNEQFF,many,-,TRBJ2-1,TRBV3-1,17
TGTGCCATCAGTGACGGGGCGGGGGCTGGAAACACCATATATTTT,CAISDGAGAGNTIYF,many,-,TRBJ1-3,TRBV10-3,15
TGTGCCACCAGTGATTTTACGGGTACCGGGGAGCTGTTTTTT,CATSDFTGTGELFF,many,-,TRBJ2-2,TRBV24-1,14
TGTGCCAGCAGTTACTTCAATCCCACCTTGGACAGGGCGTATGAGCAGTTCTTC,CASSYFNPTLDRAYEQFF,few,TRBD1,TRBJ2-1,TRBV6-6,18
TGCGCCAGCAGCCCTTTGGCGGGCACCGGGGAGCTGTTTTTT,CASSPLAGTGELFF,many,-,TRBJ2-2,TRBV5-1,14
TGCGCCAGCAGCTTGGTGGGACAGGGGGCGGGAGAGCAGTACTTC,CASSLVGQGAGEQYF,many,TRBD1,TRBJ2-7,TRBV5-1,15
TGCAGTGCGAGAACAGGAACCGAGCAGTACTTC,CSARTGTEQYF,medium-sized,-,TRBJ2-7,TRBV20-1,11
TGTGCCAGCAGTTACTCACCAGGACTAGCCCAAGAGACCCAGTACTTC,CASSYSPGLAQETQYF,many,TRBD2,TRBJ2-5,TRBV6-5,16